The 22 T cell receptor beta chains presented below share a single source sample, sequenced in a study of blood T cells in healthy people across ages. Then a second PCR, running about 6 to 11 cycles, was carried out with a sample-barcoded 5' primer and a J-beta primer mix. TCRdb analysed the 5' RACE reads with MiXCR anew, one entry per CDR3 protein. This table holds approximately 820,000 distinct CDR3 sequences, roughly 44% found once. Specimen: blood. The receptors shown here come from a man between 60 and 75 years old in good health.

This rearrangement joins TRBV29-1 to TRBJ2-4, with 8 positions matching TRBD1. The CDR3 contains 12 residues. After removal of 6 bases from V and 7 bases from J, the junction contained 5 bases not matched to a gene. CDR1 is SQVTM, CDR2 ANQGSEA, per germline. Here the CDR3 DNA reads TGCAGCGTAGCGACAGGGGAGAACATTCAGTACTTC. This translates into CSVATGENIQYF.

The chain couples TRBV3-1 to TRBJ2-7; perhaps D is TRBD1 or TRBD2 (5 bases each). V was shortened by 1 base and J by 8 bases, with 33 bases between the two germline ends. The CDR3 spans 20 residues. CDR1 is LGHDT and CDR2 is YNNKEL in the germline V gene (reference sequence). CDR3 amino acids: CASSQGPNGYTCGSGTKQYF. The CDR3 DNA follows: TGTGCCAGCAGCCAAGGTCCCAATGGCTACACCTGCGGTTCGGGGACCAAGCAGTACTTC.

The gene calls are TRBV6-1 and TRBJ2-7; unclear D gene. The CDR3 length is 15 residues. Trimming removed 2 bases from V and 1 base from J, with 12 bases in between. Germline CDR1 reads MNHNS; CDR2 reads SASEGT. CDR3 amino acids: CASSELRKTSYEQYF. The CDR3, as DNA: TGTGCCAGCAGTGAACTAAGAAAAACTTCCTACGAGCAGTACTTC.

This clonotype was detected only a few times. This chain joins TRBV9 and TRBJ2-3; D gene unclear. The CDR3 has 15 amino acids. The germline gives CDR1 SGDLS, CDR2 YYNGEE. V was shortened by 0 bases and J by 2 bases, with 10 bases between the two germline ends. CDR3 nucleotide sequence: TGTGCCAGCAGCGTAGACCCGGTTTTCACAGATACGCAGTATTTT. Protein sequence: CASSVDPVFTDTQYF.

This clonotype showed up just a few times. This chain uses TRBV6-1 with TRBJ1-2; the D gene is possibly TRBD1 (5 bases). Germline V lookup: CDR1 MNHNS, CDR2 SASEGT. The CDR3 is 13 amino acids. V was pared by 7 bases and J by 2 bases, with 11 bases between. The CDR3 loop is CASILDTNYGYTF. In DNA form, the CDR3 reads TGTGCCAGCATATTGGACACCAACTATGGCTACACCTTC.

The chain carries TRBV6-6 and TRBJ2-2; D ambiguous. Per germline, CDR1 MNHNY and CDR2 SVGAGI (reference sequence). The CDR3 has 15 residues. The V gene lost 2 bases and the J gene lost 0 bases, with 7 bases spanning the gap. Written as DNA, the CDR3 is TGTGCCAGCAGTTACCCAAGGGCGAACACCGGGGAGCTGTTTTTT. It encodes CASSYPRANTGELFF.

The J gene is TRBJ2-4, the V gene TRBV5-8, with D unresolved. The CDR3 contains 14 residues. Germline V CDR1 and CDR2: SGHTS, YDEGEE. V lost 6 bases and J 0 bases, leaving 10 bases between the germline ends. In DNA, the CDR3 is TGTGCCAGCACCGCCGGGTTAGCCAAAAACATTCAGTACTTC. It encodes CASTAGLAKNIQYF.

A remark on this clonotype: An end of the junction differs from the germline gene, which may be a read error. The rearrangement joins TRBV5-6 to TRBJ2-1; 7 positions agree with TRBD1. Looked up from germline, CDR1 is SGHDT and CDR2 is YYEEEE. The CDR3 is made up of 16 amino acids. CDR3 loop: CASGLVSGQSYNEQFF. In DNA form, the CDR3 reads TGTGCCAGCGGCTTGGTTTCGGGACAGTCCTACAATGAGCAGTTCTTC. The full variable domain, its missing parts supplied by reference TRBV5-6 and TRBJ2-1, is DAGVTQSPTHLIKTRGQQVTLRCSPKSGHDTVSWYQQALGQGPQFIFQYYEEEERQRGNFPDRFSGHQFPNYSSELNVNALLLGDSALYLCASGLVSGQSYNEQFFGPGTRLTVL.

This clonotype occurred many times. V is TRBV5-1 and J is TRBJ1-1, with D unresolved. V was pared by 3 bases and J by 5 bases, with 11 bases between. The CDR3 length is 13 residues. Germline loops: CDR1 SGHRS, CDR2 YFSETQ. CDR3 in DNA: TGCGCCAGCAGCTCAACATTCGGAACTGAAGCTTTCTTT. Protein: CASSSTFGTEAFF.

This clonotype was detected a few times. The chain joins TRBV18 to TRBJ2-1; 8 positions match TRBD1. V trimming: 3 bases; J trimming: 2 bases; junction bases outside the gene matches: 3. The CDR3 consists of 15 residues. Germline lookup yields CDR1 KGHSH and CDR2 LQKENI. The CDR3 coding sequence is TGTGCCAGCTCACCGGTGACAGGGGCCTACAATGAGCAGTTCTTC. Encoded protein: CASSPVTGAYNEQFF.

This clonotype was seen a few times. This rearrangement joins TRBV4-3 to TRBJ2-5; a possible D gene is TRBD1 (6 bases). The germline gives CDR1 LGHNA, CDR2 YSLEER. The CDR3 covers 15 residues. Trimming shortened V by 1 base and J by 5 bases, and 14 bases separated the two germline ends. Here the CDR3 reads CASSQGGLSAETQYF. CDR3 nucleotides: TGCGCCAGCAGCCAAGGGGGGCTTTCCGCCGAGACCCAGTACTTC.

The CDR3 DNA reads TGTGCCAGCAGTCCCGGGAATACTAATGAAAAACTGTTTTTT. Translation gives CASSPGNTNEKLFF. The V call is TRBV28, the J call TRBJ1-4; D gene unclear. Between the trimmed V and J ends, which lost 5 bases and 2 bases, there was a span of 9 bases. The CDR3 has 14 amino acids. Germline V CDR1 and CDR2: MDHEN, SYDVKM.

The J gene is TRBJ2-3, the V gene TRBV4-1, with a tentative D call TRBD2 (6 bases). The CDR3 is 16 residues long. Germline lookup yields CDR1 MGHRA and CDR2 YSYEKL. Trimming took off 1 base at V and 2 bases at J, with 13 bases between the two ends. DNA for the CDR3: TGCGCCAGCAGCCAAGTAAGGACTACTATCACAGATACGCAGTATTTT. Its protein is CASSQVRTTITDTQYF.

This clonotype was picked up a small number of times. This chain joins TRBV6-6 and TRBJ1-2; 9 positions match TRBD1. Germline assignment: CDR1 MNHNY and CDR2 SVGAGI (reference sequence). The V and J ends lost 4 bases and 6 bases, in that order; junction bases with no gene match: 15. There are 17 residues in the CDR3. CDR3 sequence reads: CASSSVRGDRVRDGYTF. The CDR3, as DNA: TGTGCCAGCAGTTCAGTACGGGGGGACAGGGTTCGAGATGGCTACACCTTC.

J is TRBJ2-3 and V is TRBV6-1; the match to TRBD2 covers 7 bases. The CDR3 consists of 15 residues. Unmatched junction bases numbered 10, after V lost 8 bases and J lost 2 bases. CDR1 MNHNS and CDR2 SASEGT come from the germline V gene. The CDR3 sequence: CASVEGRGTTDTQYF. CDR3 nucleotides: TGTGCCAGCGTTGAGGGGAGGGGAACCACAGATACGCAGTATTTT.

The chain combines TRBV6-1 with TRBJ1-4, with D unclear. Trimming stripped 7 bases from V and 0 bases from J, with 15 bases between. Germline CDR1 reads MNHNS; CDR2 reads SASEGT. This CDR3 spans 16 amino acids. DNA of the CDR3: TGTGCCAGCAAAAGCCCTTCATCTGCAACTAATGAAAAACTGTTTTTT. Amino acids: CASKSPSSATNEKLFF.

This clonotype was observed a few times. The chain uses TRBV6-2 or TRBV6-3 and TRBJ2-5; the D call may be TRBD1 or TRBD2 (5 bases each). CDR1 and CDR2 from the germline V gene are MNHEY and SVGEGT. This CDR3 region has 15 residues. V gave up 5 bases and J gave up 2 bases, with 15 bases separating them. CDR3 sequence: CASSTRDQSQETQYF. For the CDR3, the DNA is TGTGCCAGCAGTACCCGGGACCAGTCTCAAGAGACCCAGTACTTC.

CDR3 sequence reads: CASRPGQGIPEQYF. The CDR3 coding sequence is TGTGCCAGCAGGCCGGGACAGGGGATCCCCGAGCAGTACTTC. This chain links TRBV12-3 or TRBV12-4 with TRBJ2-5; 10 bases match TRBD1. The DNA end is more similar to TRBJ2-7, so the J call may be wrong. The CDR3 is 14 residues long.

The chain carries TRBV6-6 and TRBJ2-7; possibly TRBD1 for D (5 bases). CDR3 length equals 14 residues. V lost 5 bases, J lost 2 bases, and 13 bases lay in between. CDR1 MNHNY and CDR2 SVGAGI come from the germline V gene (reference sequence). Written as DNA, the CDR3 is TGTGCCAGCAGTGAGTCACAGGTTACCTACGAGCAGTACTTC. Amino acid sequence: CASSESQVTYEQYF.

This clonotype showed up just a few times. The chain couples TRBV20-1 to TRBJ2-7; a possible D gene is TRBD2 (6 bases). CDR3 length: 15 residues. The V gene's germline CDR1 is DFQATT and CDR2 SNEGSKA (reference sequence). Between the trimmed V and J ends, which lost 3 bases and 0 bases, there was a span of 15 bases. This CDR3 reads CSASSRRGTSYEQYF. CDR3 sequence (DNA): TGCAGTGCTAGTTCTAGGCGGGGTACCTCCTACGAGCAGTACTTC.

This chain uses TRBV6-5 with TRBJ2-3; D remains ambiguous. The CDR3 is 15 amino acids. From germline, CDR1 is MNHEY and CDR2 SVGAGI. V lost 1 base and J lost 2, with 10 bases in between. The CDR3 bases are TGTGCCAGCAGTTACTTAGGTCTCGACACAGATACGCAGTATTTT. This codes for CASSYLGLDTDTQYF.

Regarding this clonotype: A much larger clone is a single base away; this may be a read error. The gene calls are TRBV7-2 and TRBJ1-2, with D possibly TRBD1 on 5 matching bases. The germline V gene encodes CDR1 SGHTA and CDR2 FQGNSA. V gave up 5 bases and J gave up 6 bases, with 19 bases separating them. This CDR3 region has 15 residues. CDR3 amino acids: CASSLGTGASDGYTF. The CDR3 bases are TGTGCCAGCAGCCTGGGGACGGGCGCTTCCGATGGCTACACCTTC.